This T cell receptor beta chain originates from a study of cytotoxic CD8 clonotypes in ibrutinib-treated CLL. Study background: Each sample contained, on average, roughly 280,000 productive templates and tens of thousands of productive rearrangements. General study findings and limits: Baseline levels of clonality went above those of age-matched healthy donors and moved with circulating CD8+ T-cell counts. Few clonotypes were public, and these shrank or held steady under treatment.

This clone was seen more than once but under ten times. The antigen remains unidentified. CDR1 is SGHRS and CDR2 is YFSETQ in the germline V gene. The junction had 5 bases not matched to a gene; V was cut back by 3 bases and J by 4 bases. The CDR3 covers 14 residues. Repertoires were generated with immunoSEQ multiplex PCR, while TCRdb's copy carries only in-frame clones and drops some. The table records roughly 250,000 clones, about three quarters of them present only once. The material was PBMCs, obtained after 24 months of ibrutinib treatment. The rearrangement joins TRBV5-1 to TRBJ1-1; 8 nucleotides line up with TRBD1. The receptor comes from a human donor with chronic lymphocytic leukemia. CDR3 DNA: TGCGCCAGCAGCTGGAGGACAGGGTTCACTGAAGCTTTCTTT. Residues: CASSWRTGFTEAFF.